This section outlines one T cell receptor (beta chain) sequence together with its context. No antigen is known for it. TCR beta libraries carry UMIs added by 5'RACE template switching. TCRdb reanalyzed the 5' RACE reads, giving one entry per CDR3 protein sequence and no DNA. The ten most abundant clones cover around 1.4% of a sample with about 460,000 distinct CDR3 sequences. Germline V gene sequence: CDR1 MDHEN, CDR2 SYDVKM. This CDR3 comprises 17 residues. The data derive from a study of T cells expressing NK-cell markers. The overall study: Seropositivity for HCMV was found in most of the eight sequenced donors, with one seronegative. The study's findings and limits: In about six donors, dominant CD3+CD56+NKG2C+ clonotypes ranked among the top 10 CD8+ clonotypes.

The J gene is TRBJ2-1, the V gene TRBV28; TCRdb picks TRBD2, but there is no DNA to check that call. Sequenced input: blood T cells: a sorted CD56 or NKG2C T cell subset, CD4+ or CD8+ T cells, or bulk PBMC T cells (not recorded which). The TCR sequence derives from a woman between 50 and 59 years old in good health. The CDR3 sequence: CASITTRGTSAHNEQFF.